The 9 T cell receptor beta chains reported below all come from one sample, sequenced in a study of cytomegalovirus exposure and HLA in healthy donors. It was with 60 Vbeta and 13 Jbeta primers that the PCR ran. The protocol was immunoSEQ multiplex PCR, while the TCRdb copy is restricted to in-frame clones and leaves out a portion. Altogether some 170,000 clones are present, roughly four fifths being singletons, with the ten largest covering less than 1%. The sequenced material came from PBMCs. All receptors come from a girl aged 2 to 9 in good health and CMV-seropositive.

The chain couples TRBV5-1 to TRBJ1-2; 7 positions match TRBD1. Germline CDR1 and CDR2: SGHRS and YFSETQ. The CDR3 loop spans 15 amino acids. The V and J ends lost 1 base and 6 bases, in that order; junction bases with no gene match: 9. The CDR3 loop reads CASSLLTGVNNGYTF. CDR3 bases: TGCGCCAGCAGCTTGTTAACAGGGGTAAATAATGGCTACACCTTC.

The V call is TRBV5-6, the J call TRBJ2-3; D possibly corresponds to TRBD1 (6 bases). The CDR3 has 15 residues. The V gene lost 4 bases and the J gene lost 4 bases, with 16 bases spanning the gap. Germline CDR1 and CDR2: SGHDT and YYEEEE. Here the CDR3 reads CASSPQGEGADTQYF. CDR3 coding DNA: TGTGCCAGCAGCCCCCAGGGAGAGGGGGCAGATACGCAGTATTTT.

The V call is TRBV5-5, the J call TRBJ1-3; possible D gene TRBD1, 6 bases. Trimming cost V 2 bases and J 1 base, with 7 bases left between them. From germline, CDR1 is SGHKS and CDR2 YYEKEE (reference sequence). This CDR3 has 14 amino acids. The CDR3 DNA reads as TGTGCCAGCAGCTTCACAGGGTCTGGAAACACCATATATTTT. Protein: CASSFTGSGNTIYF.

About this clone: The same CDR3 also results from other DNA sequences found in this sample. This chain links TRBV28 with TRBJ2-7; a possible D gene is TRBD1 (5 bases). Per germline, CDR1 MDHEN and CDR2 SYDVKM. Between the trimmed V and J ends, which lost 3 bases and 3 bases, there was a span of 6 bases. The length of the CDR3 is 12 residues. The CDR3 DNA is TGTGCCAGCAGTTTGCAGGGCTACGAGCAGTACTTC. Encoded protein: CASSLQGYEQYF.

This clone was counted only a few times. The chain couples TRBV6-1 to TRBJ2-7, with D unclear. CDR1 and CDR2 (germline): MNHNS, SASEGT. The CDR3 runs to 11 residues. V lost 3 bases to trimming and J lost 2 bases, with 2 bases between them. The CDR3 bases are TGTGCCAGCAGTGACACCTACGAGCAGTACTTC. Protein: CASSDTYEQYF.

V is TRBV30 and J is TRBJ1-5; possibly TRBD1 for D (6 bases). Germline CDR1 is GTSNPN and CDR2 is SVGIG (reference sequence). This CDR3 has 14 residues. V was shortened by 0 bases and J by 5 bases, with 11 bases between the two germline ends. The CDR3 sequence is CAWSVTAGDQPQHF. Here the CDR3 DNA reads TGTGCCTGGAGTGTAACGGCAGGGGATCAGCCCCAGCATTTT.

This sequence joins TRBV6-4 and TRBJ2-2, with no clear D. Per the germline V gene, CDR1 is MRHNA and CDR2 is SNTAGT. The CDR3 totals 13 residues. Trimming removed 4 bases at V and 0 bases at J, with 3 bases between. The DNA of the CDR3 is TGTGCCAGCAGTGCTGCGAACACCGGGGAGCTGTTTTTT. This codes for CASSAANTGELFF.

The rearrangement links TRBV7-3 to TRBJ2-2; the match to TRBD1 covers 7 bases. V shed 4 bases, J shed 0 bases, and the junction held 14 bases outside the gene matches. The CDR3 runs 19 residues. Germline CDR1 is SGHTA and CDR2 is FQGTGA. CDR3 DNA: TGTGCCAGCAGCTCAAGGGGCAGGGGGAGATTGACGAACACCGGGGAGCTGTTTTTT. This sequence encodes CASSSRGRGRLTNTGELFF.

This clone was counted a few times. The V gene is TRBV2, the J gene TRBJ2-5, with 10 bases aligning to TRBD2. CDR3 length: 14 residues. J lost 5 bases, V lost 7 bases, and 7 bases had no gene match. CDR1 and CDR2 (germline): SNHLY, FYNNEI. CDR3: CASTPSGSSETQYF. The CDR3 DNA follows: TGTGCCAGCACCCCTAGCGGGAGTAGCGAGACCCAGTACTTC.